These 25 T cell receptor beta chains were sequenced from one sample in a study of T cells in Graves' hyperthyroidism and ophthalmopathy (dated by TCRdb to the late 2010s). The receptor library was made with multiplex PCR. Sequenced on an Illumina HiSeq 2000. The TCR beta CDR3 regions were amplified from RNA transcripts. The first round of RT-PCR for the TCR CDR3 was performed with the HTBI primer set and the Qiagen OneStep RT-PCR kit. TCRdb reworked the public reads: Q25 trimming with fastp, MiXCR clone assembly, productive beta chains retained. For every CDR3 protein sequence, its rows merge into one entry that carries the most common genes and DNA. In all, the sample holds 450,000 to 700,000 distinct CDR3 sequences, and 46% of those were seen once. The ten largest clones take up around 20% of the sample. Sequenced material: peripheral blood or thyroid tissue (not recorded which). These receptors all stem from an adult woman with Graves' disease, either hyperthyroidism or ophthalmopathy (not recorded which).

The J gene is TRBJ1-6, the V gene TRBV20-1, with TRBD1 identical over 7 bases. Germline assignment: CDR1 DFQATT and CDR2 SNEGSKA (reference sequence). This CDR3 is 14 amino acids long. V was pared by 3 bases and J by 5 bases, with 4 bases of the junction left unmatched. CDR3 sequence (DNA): TGCAGTGCTAGGTCCGGGACAGATAATTCACCCCTCCACTTT. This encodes CSARSGTDNSPLHF.

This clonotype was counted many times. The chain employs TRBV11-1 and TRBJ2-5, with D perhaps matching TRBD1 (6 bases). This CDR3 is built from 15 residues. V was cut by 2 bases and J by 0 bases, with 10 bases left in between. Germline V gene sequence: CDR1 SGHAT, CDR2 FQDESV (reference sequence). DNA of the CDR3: TGTGCCAGCAGCTTACCAGGACAGTACCAAGAGACCCAGTACTTC. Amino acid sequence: CASSLPGQYQETQYF. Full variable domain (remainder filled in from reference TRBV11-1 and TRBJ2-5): EAEVAQSPRYKITEKSQAVAFWCDPISGHATLYWYRQILGQGPELLVQFQDESVVDDSQLPKDRFSAERLKGVDSTLKIQPAELGDSAMYLCASSLPGQYQETQYFGPGTRLLVL.

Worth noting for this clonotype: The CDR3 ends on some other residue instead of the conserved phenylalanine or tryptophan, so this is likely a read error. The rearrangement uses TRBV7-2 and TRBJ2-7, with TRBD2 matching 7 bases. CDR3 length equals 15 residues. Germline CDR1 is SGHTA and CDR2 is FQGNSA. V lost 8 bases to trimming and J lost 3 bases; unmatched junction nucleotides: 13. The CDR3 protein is CASAWGEGGNYEQYL. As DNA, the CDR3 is TGTGCCAGCGCCTGGGGGGAGGGCGGGAACTACGAGCAGTACCTC.

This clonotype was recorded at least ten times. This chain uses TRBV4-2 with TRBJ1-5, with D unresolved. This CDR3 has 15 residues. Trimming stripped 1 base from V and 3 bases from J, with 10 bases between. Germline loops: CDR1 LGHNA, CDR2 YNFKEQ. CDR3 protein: CASSQVIRDNQPQHF. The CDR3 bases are TGTGCCAGCAGCCAAGTGATAAGGGACAATCAGCCCCAGCATTTT.

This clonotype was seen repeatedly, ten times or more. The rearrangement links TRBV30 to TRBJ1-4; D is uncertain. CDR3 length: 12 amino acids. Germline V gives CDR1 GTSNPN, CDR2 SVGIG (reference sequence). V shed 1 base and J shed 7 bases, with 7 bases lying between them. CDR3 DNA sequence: TGTGCCTGGAGTGAAACGAGTGAAAAACTGTTTTTT. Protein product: CAWSETSEKLFF.

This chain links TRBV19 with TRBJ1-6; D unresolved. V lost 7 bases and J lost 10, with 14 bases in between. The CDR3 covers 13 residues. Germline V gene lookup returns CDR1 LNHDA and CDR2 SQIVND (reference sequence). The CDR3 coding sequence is TGTGCCAGTATCGGCCCCGGAGGCTCACCCCTCCACTTT. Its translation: CASIGPGGSPLHF. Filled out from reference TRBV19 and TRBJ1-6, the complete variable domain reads DGGITQSPKYLFRKEGQNVTLSCEQNLNHDAMYWYRQDPGQGLRLIYYSQIVNDFQKGDIAEGYSVSREKKESFPLTVTSAQKNPTAFYLCASIGPGGSPLHFGNGTRLTVT.

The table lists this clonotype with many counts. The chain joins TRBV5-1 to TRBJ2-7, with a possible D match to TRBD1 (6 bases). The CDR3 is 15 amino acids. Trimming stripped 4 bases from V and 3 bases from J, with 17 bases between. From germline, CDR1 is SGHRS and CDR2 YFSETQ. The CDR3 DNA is TGCGCCAGCAGCGCGAAATGGGACAAAGACTACGAGCAGTACTTC. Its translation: CASSAKWDKDYEQYF. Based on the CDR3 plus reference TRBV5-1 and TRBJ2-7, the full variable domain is KAGVTQTPRYLIKTRGQQVTLSCSPISGHRSVSWYQQTPGQGLQFLFEYFSETQRNKGNFPGRFSGRQFSNSRSEMNVSTLELGDSALYLCASSAKWDKDYEQYFGPGTRLTVT.

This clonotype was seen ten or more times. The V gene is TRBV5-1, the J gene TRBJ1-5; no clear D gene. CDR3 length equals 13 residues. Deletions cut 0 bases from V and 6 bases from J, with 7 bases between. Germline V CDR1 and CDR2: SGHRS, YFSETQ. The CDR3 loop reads CASSLASGQPQHF. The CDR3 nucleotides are TGCGCCAGCAGCTTGGCCTCGGGTCAGCCCCAGCATTTT.

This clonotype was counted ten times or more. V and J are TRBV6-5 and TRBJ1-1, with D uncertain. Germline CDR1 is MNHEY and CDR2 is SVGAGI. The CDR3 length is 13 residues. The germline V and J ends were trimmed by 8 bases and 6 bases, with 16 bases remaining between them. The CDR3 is CASLEDLSAEAFF. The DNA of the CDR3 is TGTGCCAGCTTAGAAGACCTCTCAGCTGAAGCTTTCTTT.

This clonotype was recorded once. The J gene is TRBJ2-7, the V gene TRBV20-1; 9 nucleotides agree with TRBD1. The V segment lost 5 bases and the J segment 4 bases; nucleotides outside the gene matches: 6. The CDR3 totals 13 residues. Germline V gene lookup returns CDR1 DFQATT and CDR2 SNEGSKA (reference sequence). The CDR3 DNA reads TGCAGTGCTCGGGACAGGGCCATATACGAGCAGTACTTC. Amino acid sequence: CSARDRAIYEQYF.

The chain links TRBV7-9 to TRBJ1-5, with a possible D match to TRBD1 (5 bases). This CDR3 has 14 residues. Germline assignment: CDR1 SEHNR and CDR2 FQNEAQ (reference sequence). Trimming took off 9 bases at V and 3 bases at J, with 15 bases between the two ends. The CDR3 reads CASSMGQINQPQHF. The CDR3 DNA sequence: TGTGCCAGTAGTATGGGGCAGATCAATCAGCCCCAGCATTTT.

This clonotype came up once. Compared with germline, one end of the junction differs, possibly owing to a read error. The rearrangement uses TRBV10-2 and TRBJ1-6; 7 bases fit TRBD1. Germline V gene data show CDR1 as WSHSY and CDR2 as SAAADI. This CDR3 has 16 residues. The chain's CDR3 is CASSQVTGAANSPLHF. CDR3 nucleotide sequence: TGTGCCAGCAGCCAAGTCACAGGGGCCGCTAATTCACCCCTCCACTTT.

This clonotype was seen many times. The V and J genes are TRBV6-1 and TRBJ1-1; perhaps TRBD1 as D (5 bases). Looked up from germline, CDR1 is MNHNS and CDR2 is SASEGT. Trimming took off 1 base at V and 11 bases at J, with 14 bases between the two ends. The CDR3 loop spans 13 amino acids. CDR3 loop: CASSEVSRVRAFF. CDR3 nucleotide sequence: TGTGCCAGCAGTGAAGTCTCCAGGGTGAGGGCTTTCTTT.

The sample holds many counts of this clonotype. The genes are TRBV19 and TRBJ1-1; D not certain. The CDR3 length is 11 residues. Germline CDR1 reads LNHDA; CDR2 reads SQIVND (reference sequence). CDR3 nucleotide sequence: TGTGGCAGCCTCCTGAACACTGAAGCTTTCTTT. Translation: CGSLLNTEAFF.

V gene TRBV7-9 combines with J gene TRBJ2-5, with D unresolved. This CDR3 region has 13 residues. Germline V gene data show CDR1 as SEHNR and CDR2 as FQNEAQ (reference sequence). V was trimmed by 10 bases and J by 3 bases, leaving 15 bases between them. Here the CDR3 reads CAISGDLEETQYF. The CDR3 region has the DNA TGTGCCATCAGTGGGGATCTCGAAGAGACCCAGTACTTC.

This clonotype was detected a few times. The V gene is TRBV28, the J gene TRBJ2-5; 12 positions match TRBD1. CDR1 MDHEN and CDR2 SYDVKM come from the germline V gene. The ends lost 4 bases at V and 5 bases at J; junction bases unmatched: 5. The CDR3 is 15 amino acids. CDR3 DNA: TGTGCCAGCAGTTCGGGGGACAGGGGGCTTGAGACCCAGTACTTC. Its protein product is CASSSGDRGLETQYF.

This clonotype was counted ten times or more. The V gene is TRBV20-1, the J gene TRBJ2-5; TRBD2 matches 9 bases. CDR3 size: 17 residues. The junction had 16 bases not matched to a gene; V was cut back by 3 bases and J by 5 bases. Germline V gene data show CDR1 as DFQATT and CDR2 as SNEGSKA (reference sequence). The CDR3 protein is CSARGVAGAGLGETQYF. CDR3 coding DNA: TGCAGTGCTAGGGGAGTAGCGGGAGCAGGCCTCGGTGAGACCCAGTACTTC.

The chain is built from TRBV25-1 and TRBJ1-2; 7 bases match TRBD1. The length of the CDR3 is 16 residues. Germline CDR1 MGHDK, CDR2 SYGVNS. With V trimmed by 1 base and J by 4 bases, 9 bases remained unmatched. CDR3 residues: CASSESITGEGYGYTF. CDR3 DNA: TGTGCCAGCAGTGAATCGATTACAGGGGAGGGCTATGGCTACACCTTC.

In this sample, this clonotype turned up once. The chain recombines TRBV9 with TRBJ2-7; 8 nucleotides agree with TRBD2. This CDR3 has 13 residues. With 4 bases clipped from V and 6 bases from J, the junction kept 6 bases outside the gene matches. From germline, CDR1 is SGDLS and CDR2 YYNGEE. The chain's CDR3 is CASSTQAGVEQYF. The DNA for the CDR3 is TGTGCCAGCAGCACCCAAGCGGGAGTCGAGCAGTACTTC.

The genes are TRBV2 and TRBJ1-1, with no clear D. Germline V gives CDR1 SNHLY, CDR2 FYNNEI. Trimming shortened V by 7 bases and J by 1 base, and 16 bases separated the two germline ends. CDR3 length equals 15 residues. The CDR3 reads CASNEAGEGNTEAFF. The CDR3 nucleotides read TGTGCCAGCAACGAAGCGGGTGAGGGGAACACTGAAGCTTTCTTT.

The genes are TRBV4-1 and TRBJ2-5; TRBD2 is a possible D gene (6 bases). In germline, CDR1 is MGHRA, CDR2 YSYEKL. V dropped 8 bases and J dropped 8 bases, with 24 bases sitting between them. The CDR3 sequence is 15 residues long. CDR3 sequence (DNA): TGCGCCAGCGCCACGGTTGGGACTCCCAGGGACACCCAGTACTTC. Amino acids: CASATVGTPRDTQYF.

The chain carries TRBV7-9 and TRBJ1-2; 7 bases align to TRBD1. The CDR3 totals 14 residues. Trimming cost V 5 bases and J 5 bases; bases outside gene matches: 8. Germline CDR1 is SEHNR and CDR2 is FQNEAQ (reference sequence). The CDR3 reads CASSPPGTEYGYTF. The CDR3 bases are TGTGCCAGCAGCCCTCCCGGGACAGAATATGGCTACACCTTC. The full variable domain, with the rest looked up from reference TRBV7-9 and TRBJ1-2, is DTGVSQNPRHKITKRGQNVTFRCDPISEHNRLYWYRQTLGQGPEFLTYFQNEAQLEKSRLLSDRFSAERPKGSFSTLEIQRTEQGDSAMYLCASSPPGTEYGYTFGSGTRLTVV.

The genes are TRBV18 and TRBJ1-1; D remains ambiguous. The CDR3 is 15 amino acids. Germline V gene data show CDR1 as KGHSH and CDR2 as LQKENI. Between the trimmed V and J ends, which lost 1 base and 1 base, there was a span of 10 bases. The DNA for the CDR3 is TGTGCCAGCTCACCACAAGTCGGCTCGAACACTGAAGCTTTCTTT. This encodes CASSPQVGSNTEAFF.

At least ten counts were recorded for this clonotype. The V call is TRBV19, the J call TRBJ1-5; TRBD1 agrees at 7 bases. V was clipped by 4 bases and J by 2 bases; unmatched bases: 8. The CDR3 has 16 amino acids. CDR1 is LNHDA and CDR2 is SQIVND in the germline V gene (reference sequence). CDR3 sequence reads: CASSRQGWMGNQPQHF. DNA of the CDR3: TGTGCCAGTAGTAGACAGGGTTGGATGGGCAATCAGCCCCAGCATTTT.

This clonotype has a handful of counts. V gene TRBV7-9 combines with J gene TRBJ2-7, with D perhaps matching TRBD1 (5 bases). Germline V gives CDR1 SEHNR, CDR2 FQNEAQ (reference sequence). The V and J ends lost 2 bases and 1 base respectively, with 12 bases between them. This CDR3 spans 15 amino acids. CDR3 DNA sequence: TGTGCCAGCAGCTTAACTGACAGTCGATCCTACGAGCAGTACTTC. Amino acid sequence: CASSLTDSRSYEQYF. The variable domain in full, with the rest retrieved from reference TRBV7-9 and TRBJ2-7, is DTGVSQNPRHKITKRGQNVTFRCDPISEHNRLYWYRQTLGQGPEFLTYFQNEAQLEKSRLLSDRFSAERPKGSFSTLEIQRTEQGDSAMYLCASSLTDSRSYEQYFGPGTRLTVT.